These T cell receptor beta chains were read from a single sample in a study of early T cells in non-severe SARS-CoV-2 infection. TCRdb fed the 5' RACE reads into MiXCR, producing one record per CDR3 protein. The sample shows over 70,000 distinct CDR3 sequences, approximately 14% of them seen only once. The sample taken for sequencing was whole blood. All receptors derive from an adult who was a healthcare worker with PCR-confirmed SARS-CoV-2 infection or an uninfected control (not recorded which). Both conserved end residues are part of each CDR3. Each record gives: V gene, clone size, D gene, J gene, CDR3 DNA, CDR3 protein. The D gene is left open where the match is weak. Size tells how often a clone was seen (once, few, many) or the class of an expanded clone, and some rows leave it out.

V gene: TRBV7-6
clone size: few
D gene: .
J gene: TRBJ1-1
CDR3 DNA: TGTGCCAGCAGCTTAAATCCGAGGCTCACTGAAGCTTTCTTT
CDR3 protein: CASSLNPRLTEAFF

V gene: TRBV10-3
clone size: many
D gene: .
J gene: TRBJ2-1
CDR3 DNA: TGTGCCATCAAATCGGACAGCTTGAGCTCCTACAATGAGCAGTTCTTC
CDR3 protein: CAIKSDSLSSYNEQFF

V gene: TRBV20-1
clone size: many
D gene: TRBD1
J gene: TRBJ1-6
CDR3 DNA: TGCAGTGCTACAAGGGGGGGACAGAGCAACGGGGATTCACCCCTCCACTTT
CDR3 protein: CSATRGGQSNGDSPLHF

V gene: TRBV6-5
clone size: many
D gene: .
J gene: TRBJ1-1
CDR3 DNA: TGTGCCAGCAGTCATTTGAACACTGAAGCTTTCTTT
CDR3 protein: CASSHLNTEAFF

V gene: TRBV6-6
clone size: many
D gene: .
J gene: TRBJ1-5
CDR3 DNA: TGTGCCAGCAGTTACGGAGGGGATAGCAATCAGCCCCAGCATTTT
CDR3 protein: CASSYGGDSNQPQHF

V gene: TRBV6-5
clone size: few
D gene: .
J gene: TRBJ1-1
CDR3 DNA: TGTGCCAGCAGTTACTCATCAGGGGACGATGAAGCTTTCTTT
CDR3 protein: CASSYSSGDDEAFF

V gene: TRBV6-2/TRBV6-3
clone size: .
D gene: TRBD2
J gene: TRBJ2-1
CDR3 DNA: TGTGCCAGCAGTCCCGGGACTACGTACAATGAGCAGTTCTTC
CDR3 protein: CASSPGTTYNEQFF

V gene: TRBV4-2
clone size: .
D gene: TRBD2
J gene: TRBJ2-1
CDR3 DNA: TGTGCCAGCAGCCAAGATGCGGGAGGCACCGACTCCTACAATGAGCAGTTCTTC
CDR3 protein: CASSQDAGGTDSYNEQFF

V gene: TRBV5-1
clone size: few
D gene: .
J gene: TRBJ2-7
CDR3 DNA: TGCGCCAGCAGCTTGGATCCAGTCTCCTACGAGCAGTACTTC
CDR3 protein: CASSLDPVSYEQYF

V gene: TRBV9
clone size: .
D gene: TRBD2
J gene: TRBJ2-3
CDR3 DNA: TGTGCCAGCAGCCCACCCTCCGGACTAGCGGGAGTTAGCACAGATACGCAGTATTTT
CDR3 protein: CASSPPSGLAGVSTDTQYF

V gene: TRBV7-7
clone size: once
D gene: .
J gene: TRBJ2-3
CDR3 DNA: TGTGTCAGCAGCCGGGCGGGTGCTGGGGGTGGAGATACGCAGTATTTT
CDR3 protein: CVSSRAGAGGGDTQYF

V gene: TRBV7-9
clone size: few
D gene: .
J gene: TRBJ1-1
CDR3 DNA: TGTGCCAGCAGCTTTAGCAGGAACACTGAAGCTTTCTTT
CDR3 protein: CASSFSRNTEAFF

V gene: TRBV4-1
clone size: few
D gene: .
J gene: TRBJ2-3
CDR3 DNA: TGCGCCAGCAGCTACATAATTGGGGATACGCAGTATTTT
CDR3 protein: CASSYIIGDTQYF

V gene: TRBV27
clone size: .
D gene: TRBD1
J gene: TRBJ1-1
CDR3 DNA: TGTGCCAGCAGTCCCCACACAGGGGATACTGAAGCTTTCTTT
CDR3 protein: CASSPHTGDTEAFF

V gene: TRBV20-1
clone size: few
D gene: TRBD2
J gene: TRBJ2-7
CDR3 DNA: TGCAGTGCTTTACCCTTCGATCTAGCGGGAGGTTACTACGAGCAGTACTTC
CDR3 protein: CSALPFDLAGGYYEQYF

V gene: TRBV7-9
clone size: few
D gene: TRBD2
J gene: TRBJ2-1
CDR3 DNA: TGTGCCAGCAGCCAGGGACTAGCGGGGAGCTCCTACAATGAGCAGTTCTTC
CDR3 protein: CASSQGLAGSSYNEQFF

V gene: TRBV2
clone size: few
D gene: TRBD2
J gene: TRBJ2-7
CDR3 DNA: TGTGCCAGCAGCGCGGCGGGAGTAGTCTACGAGCAGTACTTC
CDR3 protein: CASSAAGVVYEQYF

V gene: TRBV4-1
clone size: .
D gene: .
J gene: TRBJ2-7
CDR3 DNA: TGCGCCAGCAGCCAAGAAACCGGCAGGGGTAACGAGCAGTACTTC
CDR3 protein: CASSQETGRGNEQYF

V gene: TRBV6-9
clone size: many
D gene: .
J gene: TRBJ1-1
CDR3 DNA: TGTGCCAGCAGTCCTCACCGAGTTTACAGCCGAGAACTGAACACTGAAGCTTTCTTT
CDR3 protein: CASSPHRVYSRELNTEAFF

V gene: TRBV29-1
clone size: .
D gene: .
J gene: TRBJ1-2
CDR3 DNA: TGCAGCGTTGAACAGAATCTCGGCTACACCTTC
CDR3 protein: CSVEQNLGYTF

V gene: TRBV27
clone size: few
D gene: TRBD1
J gene: TRBJ1-6
CDR3 DNA: TGTGCCAGCAGTCCCCGGACAGGGACCAATTCACCCCTCCACTTT
CDR3 protein: CASSPRTGTNSPLHF

V gene: TRBV4-1
clone size: .
D gene: .
J gene: TRBJ2-2
CDR3 DNA: TGCGCCAGCAGCCAAGAGGCACGGAACACCGGGGAGCTGTTTTTT
CDR3 protein: CASSQEARNTGELFF

V gene: TRBV5-1
clone size: .
D gene: .
J gene: TRBJ2-3
CDR3 DNA: TGCGCCAGCAGCTTGGATGGTGGGGGGCGCACAGATACGCAGTATTTT
CDR3 protein: CASSLDGGGRTDTQYF

V gene: TRBV2
clone size: few
D gene: .
J gene: TRBJ2-2
CDR3 DNA: TGTGCCATCAGGGGGGAGGAGGGACTGAACACCGGGGAGCTGTTTTTT
CDR3 protein: CAIRGEEGLNTGELFF